These T cell receptor beta chains were read from a single sample in a study of OX40 agonist ivuxolimab in advanced cancers. Method: immunoSEQ multiplex PCR; TCRdb's copy keeps in-frame clones and lacks some. The data contain around 65,000 clones, roughly 90% of them seen just once; the ten biggest clones take up less than 0.7%. The sequenced sample was CD4+ or CD8+ T cells sorted from blood, obtained in a trial of the OX40 agonist ivuxolimab. Receptor source: an adult with an advanced solid tumor such as melanoma, head and neck, liver or kidney cancer. CDR3s include the opening cysteine and the closing phenylalanine or tryptophan. A D gene is named only where the DNA matches it firmly. Only part of the rows carry a size: once, few, many, or a class if the clone is expanded.

size	V	D	J	DNA	CDR3
.	TRBV5-1	.	TRBJ2-2	TGCGCCAGCAAAGAGGGAAACACCGGGGAGCTGTTTTTT	CASKEGNTGELFF
.	TRBV7-3	TRBD2	TRBJ2-7	TGTGCCAGCAGCCTGGGACTAGCGGGTGGCTACGAGCAGTACTTC	CASSLGLAGGYEQYF
once	TRBV29-1	TRBD1	TRBJ2-7	TGCAGCGTTGCCCGACAGGGGATAGGCGAGCAGTACTTC	CSVARQGIGEQYF
few	TRBV29-1	.	TRBJ2-2	TGCAGCGTCTCCCCTCGGGACCGACCGAACACCGGGGAGCTGTTTTTT	CSVSPRDRPNTGELFF
.	TRBV2	TRBD2	TRBJ2-5	TGTGCCAGCAGTGAAAAGACTAGCGGGGGGTGGGAGACCCAGTACTTC	CASSEKTSGGWETQYF
.	TRBV29-1	.	TRBJ2-7	TGCAGCGTTGACGGGAGAGGGGATCCCTACGAGCAGTACTTC	CSVDGRGDPYEQYF
.	TRBV18	.	TRBJ2-5	TGTGCCAGCTCAGCACAAGAGACCCAGTACTTC	CASSAQETQYF
.	TRBV21-1	.	TRBJ2-5	TGTGCCAGCAAGGGGACTAGCGGGGGGGCTTGGTATGAGACCCAGTACTTC	CASKGTSGGAWYETQYF
.	TRBV11-2	.	TRBJ1-1	TGTGCCAGCAGCCTTTATGGCCGGGGAGAAGCTTTCTTT	CASSLYGRGEAFF
once	TRBV5-1	TRBD1	TRBJ2-1	TGCGCCAGCAGCCCCGGACAGGGGGCCTACAATGAGCAGTTCTTC	CASSPGQGAYNEQFF
.	TRBV5-1	.	TRBJ2-1	TGCGCCAGCAGCCCCGGGGCGGGACCCGCATACAATGAGCAGTTCTTC	CASSPGAGPAYNEQFF
.	TRBV10-3	.	TRBJ1-1	TGTGCCATCACCCAATGGGGAAACACTGAAGCTTTCTTT	CAITQWGNTEAFF
.	TRBV30	.	TRBJ1-1	TGTGCCTACTCCAGGGCGATGAACACTGAAGCTTTCTTT	CAYSRAMNTEAFF
.	TRBV18	.	TRBJ2-5	TGTGCCAGCCGCGGACAGCGGGAACAAGAGACCCAGTACTTC	CASRGQREQETQYF
.	TRBV30	.	TRBJ2-7	TGTGCCTGGAGTGATGAGCCCGGGACCTACGAGCAGTACTTC	CAWSDEPGTYEQYF
once	TRBV11-2	.	TRBJ2-5	TGTGCCAGCAGCTTAGCAGGCGGAGGGGCCCAAGAGACCCAGTACTTC	CASSLAGGGAQETQYF
.	TRBV7-2	.	TRBJ2-7	TGTGCCAGCAGCTTAACCCTTGCGGGAATCTACGAGCAGTACTTC	CASSLTLAGIYEQYF
.	TRBV9	.	TRBJ1-5	TGTGCCAGCAGCGTAGAACGGCAGCCCCAGCATTTT	CASSVERQPQHF
.	TRBV7-9	.	TRBJ2-7	TGTGCCAGCAGCCCCCCGGGGCCCCCGCGGGAGCAGTACTTC	CASSPPGPPREQYF
.	TRBV10-1	TRBD2	TRBJ2-3	TGCGCCAGCAGTGAGTCGACTAGCGGGGGGGCGACAGATACGCAGTATTTT	CASSESTSGGATDTQYF
.	TRBV9	.	TRBJ2-3	TGTGCCAGCAGCACTCGTACAGGTAGCACAGATACGCAGTATTTT	CASSTRTGSTDTQYF
.	TRBV23-1	TRBD1	TRBJ2-1	TGCGCCAGCAGTCAATGCGGGACAGGGTTTATCTGCGAGCAGTTCTTC	CASSQCGTGFICEQFF
.	TRBV2	.	TRBJ2-7	TGTGCCAGCGGGGGTGAGATGTACGAGCAGTACTTC	CASGGEMYEQYF
.	TRBV30	TRBD2	TRBJ2-3	TGTGCCTGGAGGAGTAGCGGGAGTGGGGATACGCAGTATTTT	CAWRSSGSGDTQYF
.	TRBV27	.	TRBJ2-7	TGTGCCAGCAGTTTATCACACTCGAGCTCCTACGAGCAGTACTTC	CASSLSHSSSYEQYF
.	TRBV7-3	.	TRBJ1-2	TGTGCCAGCAGCTTAATACCAGGCGGTCTCTACACCTTC	CASSLIPGGLYTF
.	TRBV29-1	TRBD1	TRBJ1-4	TGCCTGACAGGGGTTAATGAAAAACTGTTTTTT	CLTGVNEKLFF
once	TRBV19	.	TRBJ1-4	TGTGCCAGTAGTATTTTCCTCAGGAATAATGAAAAACTGTTTTTT	CASSIFLRNNEKLFF
.	TRBV11-2	.	TRBJ2-7	TGTGCCAGCAGCTTAGGGCACCACTCCTACGAGCAGTACTTC	CASSLGHHSYEQYF
.	TRBV4-1	.	TRBJ2-2	TGCGCCAGCAGCCAAAACGACAGGCCACGCACCGGGGAGCTGTTTTTT	CASSQNDRPRTGELFF
.	TRBV4-2	TRBD2	TRBJ2-2	TGTGCCAGCAGCCAGATCGAGGGAGGGACTAGCGGGGAGAAGCTGTTTTTT	CASSQIEGGTSGEKLFF
.	TRBV7-9	TRBD2	TRBJ2-1	TGTGCCAGCAGCTTACTATCTACGGGGGGGACACAGTTCTTC	CASSLLSTGGTQFF
.	TRBV19	.	TRBJ1-6	TGTGCCAGTAGCCTAGTAAGTCGGGGTTATTCACCCCTCCACTTT	CASSLVSRGYSPLHF
.	TRBV6-4	.	TRBJ2-1	TGTGCCAGCAGTGACAGGGCGGGTGAGCAGTTCTTC	CASSDRAGEQFF
once	TRBV5-1	.	TRBJ2-5	TGCGCCAGCAGCTTGGGGGGTAGCGGGACAGGCCAAGAGACCCAGTACTTC	CASSLGGSGTGQETQYF
.	TRBV5-4	TRBD2	TRBJ2-1	TGTGCCAGCAAAACTCCTAGCGGGAACCATGAGCAGTTCTTC	CASKTPSGNHEQFF
.	TRBV7-6	.	TRBJ2-5	TGTGCCAGCAGCTTACAAAGATGGGAGACCCAGTACTTC	CASSLQRWETQYF
.	TRBV11-2	.	TRBJ2-7	TGTGCCAGCAGTTTAGTAGTTTCTGGCAATCCCTACGAGCAGTACTTC	CASSLVVSGNPYEQYF
.	TRBV7-9	.	TRBJ2-3	TGTGCCAGCAGCTCGCAGTCAACCATGCAGTATTTT	CASSSQSTMQYF
.	TRBV6-1	TRBD2	TRBJ2-2	TGTGCCAGCAGTCCGAGCGGGGGGGTCAGCGGGGAGCTGTTTTTT	CASSPSGGVSGELFF
.	TRBV6-1	TRBD2	TRBJ2-5	TGTGCCAGCAGTGAAGCTGGACTAGCGGGGCAAGAGACCCAGTACTTC	CASSEAGLAGQETQYF
few	TRBV7-9	.	TRBJ1-5	TGTGCCAGCAGCGGACTGTCTAGCAATCAGCCCCAGCATTTT	CASSGLSSNQPQHF
.	TRBV6-1	.	TRBJ1-1	TGTGCCAGCAGGCCTGCCCCGGGTGAAGCTTTCTTT	CASRPAPGEAFF
.	TRBV2	.	TRBJ2-7	TGTGCCAGCAGTGAAGGCCTTGGCTCCAGCTCCTACGAGCAGTACTTC	CASSEGLGSSSYEQYF
.	TRBV4-1	TRBD1	TRBJ2-5	TGCGCCAGCAGCCGCTTCGACAGGGAGTCCGCCGAGACCCAGTACTTC	CASSRFDRESAETQYF
.	TRBV27	.	TRBJ1-5	TGTGCCAGCAGGGGACCGACCGATCAGCCCCAGCATTTT	CASRGPTDQPQHF
.	TRBV7-9	.	TRBJ2-2	TGTGCCAGCAGCTTAACCGGGACAATCACCGGGGAGCTGTTTTTT	CASSLTGTITGELFF